Given below is one TCR beta chain in context. Sequencing was performed with immunoSEQ multiplex PCR; in TCRdb, only in-frame clones are kept and a portion is missing. The data contain about 92,000 clones, approximately 90% of them seen just once; the ten biggest clones take up 4.1%. Between the trimmed V and J ends, which lost 0 bases and 2 bases, there was a span of 5 bases. The CDR3 runs to 14 residues. Germline lookup yields CDR1 MGHRA and CDR2 YSYEKL. This sample was included in a study of T cells in localized non-small cell lung cancer. The rearrangement joins TRBV4-1 to TRBJ1-3; unclear D gene. This sample comprised PBMCs, obtained before any cancer treatment. The TCR was taken from a woman aged 35-75 years with stage II squamous cell lung carcinoma. The DNA of the CDR3 is TGCGCCAGCAGCCAAGAACTGACTGGAAACACCATATATTTT. It yields the protein CASSQELTGNTIYF.